The TCR beta chain under discussion was sequenced for a study of blood T cell repertoires in COVID-19. Study-level background: Sites in the United States, Italy and Spain provided acute and convalescent COVID-19 samples. T cells, B-cell-depleted T cells, or PBMCs provided the cDNA or gDNA that served as material.

Membership in each cohort depended on participant-reported clinical history. CDR1 and CDR2 from the germline V gene are SGHTA and FQGTGA. The CDR3 is made up of 14 amino acids. Trimming took off 3 bases at V and 5 bases at J, with 11 bases between the two ends. Per the original data handling: From reference gene primer amplification, estimates of nucleated cell counts were derived. Repertoires were generated with immunoSEQ multiplex PCR, while TCRdb's copy carries only in-frame clones and drops some. V and J calls and clone size follow that table, whereas D and trimming were derived from the DNA. The data contain 300,000 to 500,000 clones, roughly 88% of them singletons.

The genes are TRBV7-3 and TRBJ2-1; TRBD1 might be the D (6 bases). The receptor was isolated from a woman under 40 with acute COVID-19. Sequencing used PBMCs or T cells enriched from blood (not recorded which). The CDR3 region is CASSLAGAHNEQFF. In DNA, the CDR3 is TGTGCCAGCAGCTTGGCAGGGGCGCACAATGAGCAGTTCTTC.